The 3 T cell receptor beta chains presented below share a single source sample, sequenced in a study of control samples from healthy donors and cancer patients. Some clones are missing from TCRdb's copy, which holds only in-frame ones; the method was immunoSEQ multiplex PCR. The repertoire holds around 130,000 clones, with over 75% as singletons. The sequenced sample was blood. The receptors here all came from a man aged 45 to 65 in good health.

J is TRBJ1-2 and V is TRBV6-5, with a possible D match to TRBD1 (5 bases). V lost 10 bases to trimming and J lost 4 bases, with 19 bases between them. Looked up from germline, CDR1 is MNHEY and CDR2 is SVGAGI. CDR3 size: 14 residues. The CDR3 DNA follows: TGTGCCACCACAAAAGGGGTTGCCGGCTATGGCTACACCTTC. Translated: CATTKGVAGYGYTF.

J is TRBJ2-5 and V is TRBV5-5, with TRBD1 matching 9 bases. CDR3 length: 16 residues. CDR1 and CDR2 from the germline V gene are SGHKS and YYEKEE (reference sequence). V shed 0 bases and J 5 bases; nucleotides not matched to a gene: 8. DNA for the CDR3: TGTGCCAGCAGCTTGGGAGTCGGGACAGGGTTTGAGACCCAGTACTTC. Translation gives CASSLGVGTGFETQYF.

This chain uses TRBV30 with TRBJ1-6; 8 bases match TRBD1. The ends lost 8 bases at V and 5 bases at J; junction bases unmatched: 5. Germline assignment: CDR1 GTSNPN and CDR2 SVGIG (reference sequence). The CDR3 has 13 amino acids. The CDR3 sequence: CARSGGDNSPLHF. The CDR3 DNA sequence: TGTGCCCGGTCAGGGGGCGATAATTCACCCCTCCACTTT.